These 29 T cell receptor beta chains came from one sample sequenced in a study of blood T cell repertoires in COVID-19. Data came from immunoSEQ multiplex PCR; TCRdb stores just in-frame clones and leaves some out. The data contain some 390,000 clones, over 75% of them seen just once; the ten biggest clones take up approximately 1.2%. The sequenced sample consisted of PBMCs or T cells enriched from blood (not recorded which). These receptors originate from a man younger than 40 who had recovered from COVID-19.

This chain's CDR3 is CASSLTGDGTNEKLFF. The DNA of the CDR3 is TGCGCCAGCAGCTTGACAGGGGATGGAACTAATGAAAAACTGTTTTTT. J is TRBJ1-4 and V is TRBV5-1; 7 positions match TRBD1. CDR3 length: 16 residues. Germline CDR1 reads SGHRS; CDR2 reads YFSETQ. The V and J ends lost 1 base and 1 base, in that order; junction bases with no gene match: 4. The full variable domain, completed using reference TRBV5-1 and TRBJ1-4, is KAGVTQTPRYLIKTRGQQVTLSCSPISGHRSVSWYQQTPGQGLQFLFEYFSETQRNKGNFPGRFSGRQFSNSRSEMNVSTLELGDSALYLCASSLTGDGTNEKLFFGSGTQLSVL.

The CDR3 nucleotides read TGTGCCAGCATTTCCGGAGCAGGGAATAATTCACCCCTCCACTTT. It translates to CASISGAGNNSPLHF. V gene TRBV6-5 combines with J gene TRBJ1-6, with D tentatively TRBD1 (5 bases). Germline CDR1 and CDR2: MNHEY and SVGAGI. The CDR3 extends over 15 amino acids. V lost 7 bases and J 5 bases, leaving 15 bases between the germline ends.

This chain links TRBV2 with TRBJ1-2; D is unclear. The CDR3 length is 12 residues. Trimming removed 9 bases from V and 2 bases from J, with 10 bases in between. The V gene's germline CDR1 is SNHLY and CDR2 FYNNEI. CDR3 coding DNA: TGTGCCAGTGCCCCGGGGAACTATGGCTACACCTTC. Its translation: CASAPGNYGYTF.

This chain uses TRBV2 with TRBJ1-1, with D possibly being TRBD1 (5 bases). Germline V gene data show CDR1 as SNHLY and CDR2 as FYNNEI. The CDR3 runs 12 residues. V gave up 5 bases and J gave up 4 bases, with 8 bases separating them. The CDR3 region is CASSWGLTEAFF. CDR3 nucleotides: TGTGCCAGCAGTTGGGGACTCACTGAAGCTTTCTTT.

The rearrangement uses TRBV4-1 and TRBJ1-6; no definite D call. The V end was cut by 3 bases, the J end by 7 bases, with 13 bases between. CDR3 length equals 15 residues. Per the germline V gene, CDR1 is MGHRA and CDR2 is YSYEKL. CDR3 protein: CASSQAAENNSPLHF. CDR3 DNA sequence: TGCGCCAGCAGCCAGGCTGCCGAAAACAATTCACCCCTCCACTTT.

The chain employs TRBV27 and TRBJ2-3, with TRBD2 matching 9 bases. This CDR3 comprises 15 residues. The ends lost 6 bases at V and 0 bases at J; junction bases unmatched: 4. Germline CDR1 MNHEY, CDR2 SMNVEV (reference sequence). The CDR3 protein is CASSRLAASTDTQYF. CDR3 DNA: TGTGCCAGCAGCAGACTAGCGGCTAGCACAGATACGCAGTATTTT.

This clone was seen just once. V gene TRBV5-1 combines with J gene TRBJ2-1, with TRBD2 matching over 10 bases. The ends lost 7 bases at V and 5 bases at J; junction bases unmatched: 6. Germline V gene data show CDR1 as SGHRS and CDR2 as YFSETQ. This CDR3 contains 14 residues. The CDR3 DNA follows: TGCGCCAGCTCCGGACTAGCGGCCGACAATGAGCAGTTCTTC. Its protein is CASSGLAADNEQFF.

This chain links TRBV9 with TRBJ1-3, with 9 bases lining up with TRBD1. V was clipped by 2 bases and J by 4 bases; unmatched bases: 10. This CDR3 comprises 17 residues. Germline CDR1 SGDLS, CDR2 YYNGEE. CDR3 in DNA: TGTGCCAGCAGCGTCTTCCAACGGGACAGGGAGGGAAACACCATATATTTT. Its protein product is CASSVFQRDREGNTIYF.

This chain uses TRBV4-1 with TRBJ2-7; 7 nucleotides agree with TRBD2. J was trimmed by 0 bases and V by 4 bases; bases with no gene match: 18. There are 19 residues in the CDR3. CDR1 and CDR2 from the germline V gene are MGHRA and YSYEKL. CDR3 amino acids: CASSLKRGLSAGVSYEQYF. The CDR3 region has the DNA TGCGCCAGCAGCCTAAAGCGGGGATTGTCGGCGGGAGTCTCCTACGAGCAGTACTTC.

The chain combines TRBV5-4 with TRBJ2-7; TRBD2 might be the D (6 bases). Germline V gives CDR1 SGHNT, CDR2 YYREEE (reference sequence). This CDR3 comprises 14 residues. The germline V and J ends were trimmed by 1 base and 4 bases, with 12 bases remaining between them. The CDR3 nucleotides read TGTGCCAGCAGCTTGCGAAGCGGGCATTACGAGCAGTACTTC. It specifies CASSLRSGHYEQYF.

The chain recombines TRBV5-1 with TRBJ1-1; TRBD1 agrees at 7 bases. V gave up 2 bases and J gave up 3 bases; unmatched junction bases: 10. This CDR3 region has 16 residues. Germline loops: CDR1 SGHRS, CDR2 YFSETQ. The CDR3 DNA is TGCGCCAGCAGCTTTGTGACAGGGATCGCGGACACTGAAGCTTTCTTT. Translated, it gives CASSFVTGIADTEAFF.

The chain employs TRBV7-3 and TRBJ1-6, with TRBD1 identical over 7 bases. The germline gives CDR1 SGHTA, CDR2 FQGTGA. The CDR3 spans 13 residues. J lost 7 bases, V lost 5 bases, and 2 bases had no gene match. As DNA, the CDR3 is TGTGCCAGCAGCCCAGGGGGGAATTCACCCCTCCACTTT. Translation gives CASSPGGNSPLHF. Combining the CDR3 with reference TRBV7-3 and TRBJ1-6 gives the whole variable domain GAGVSQTPSNKVTEKGKYVELRCDPISGHTALYWYRQSLGQGPEFLIYFQGTGAADDSGLPNDRFFAVRPEGSVSTLKIQRTERGDSAVYLCASSPGGNSPLHFGNGTRLTVT.

This chain uses TRBV10-1 with TRBJ2-1, with 7 positions matching TRBD2. The germline V gene has CDR1 WNHNN and CDR2 SYGVQD (reference sequence). The CDR3 is 14 amino acids. V lost 6 bases and J lost 8; bases outside the gene matches: 10. The CDR3 is CASSIGGSTYEQFF. The CDR3 DNA is TGCGCCAGCAGCATTGGCGGGAGTACGTATGAGCAGTTCTTC.

This chain uses TRBV5-1 with TRBJ2-1; maybe TRBD2 (6 bases). Germline V gives CDR1 SGHRS, CDR2 YFSETQ. V was cut by 1 base and J by 1 base, with 9 bases left in between. The length of the CDR3 is 15 residues. CDR3 in DNA: TGCGCCAGCAGCTTGCTCCTAGCGTCCTACAATGAGCAGTTCTTC. Residues: CASSLLLASYNEQFF.

A single count supports this clone. The V and J genes are TRBV19 and TRBJ1-2; tentatively, D is TRBD1 (5 bases). In germline, CDR1 is LNHDA, CDR2 SQIVND (reference sequence). The CDR3 sequence is 15 residues long. V was cut by 4 bases and J by 6 bases, with 18 bases left in between. CDR3 nucleotides: TGTGCCAGTAGTAGCCAAGAGGTAGGGGCCCATGGCTACACCTTC. Translation gives CASSSQEVGAHGYTF.

The rearrangement uses TRBV7-3 and TRBJ2-1; TRBD2 is a possible D gene (5 bases). CDR1 SGHTA and CDR2 FQGTGA come from the germline V gene. Trimming took off 6 bases at V and 8 bases at J, with 14 bases between the two ends. The CDR3 contains 13 residues. The CDR3 reads CASRGISRDEQFF. In DNA, the CDR3 is TGTGCCAGCAGGGGGATCTCGAGGGATGAGCAGTTCTTC.

Only a few counts were recorded for this clone. CDR3 nucleotide sequence: TGCGCCAGCAGCCAAGGAGAGGGACAGGGGTACACTGAAGCTTTCTTT. It is translated as CASSQGEGQGYTEAFF. The chain employs TRBV4-1 and TRBJ1-1, with 10 bases aligning to TRBD1. Trimming at V came to 1 base and at J to 3 bases, leaving 5 bases not matched to a gene. In germline, CDR1 is MGHRA, CDR2 YSYEKL. CDR3 length equals 16 residues.

This chain links TRBV7-9 with TRBJ1-2, with 7 bases lining up with TRBD1. Germline values: CDR1 SEHNR, CDR2 FQNEAQ (reference sequence). The CDR3 runs to 14 residues. With 3 bases clipped from V and 4 bases from J, the junction kept 5 bases outside the gene matches. DNA of the CDR3: TGTGCCAGCAGCTTCGGACAGGCTTCCTATGGCTACACCTTC. The encoded protein is CASSFGQASYGYTF.

The CDR3 DNA follows: TGTGCCAGCAGTTTGACTAGCGGGAGGGGTGAGCAGTTCTTC. Protein sequence: CASSLTSGRGEQFF. The gene calls are TRBV28 and TRBJ2-1, with 14 bases lining up with TRBD2. J lost 9 bases, V lost 3 bases, and 1 base had no gene match. CDR1 MDHEN and CDR2 SYDVKM come from the germline V gene. The CDR3 consists of 14 residues.

The chain uses TRBV5-1 and TRBJ2-7; tentatively, D is TRBD2 (6 bases). The CDR3 has 15 residues. The V gene lost 0 bases and the J gene lost 3 bases, with 13 bases spanning the gap. Germline V lookup: CDR1 SGHRS, CDR2 YFSETQ. The CDR3 is CASSLGRGILYEQYF. CDR3 DNA sequence: TGCGCCAGCAGCTTGGGACGGGGGATACTCTACGAGCAGTACTTC.

CDR3 protein: CASRYDSVGEQFF. The CDR3 coding sequence is TGTGCCAGCAGATACGACAGCGTTGGTGAGCAGTTCTTC. The rearrangement uses TRBV12-3 or TRBV12-4 and TRBJ2-1; perhaps TRBD1 as D (5 bases). This CDR3 is 13 amino acids long. V gave up 6 bases and J gave up 9 bases, with 15 bases separating them.

V is TRBV11-2 and J is TRBJ1-5; possible D gene TRBD1, 6 bases. The V end lost 4 bases, the J end lost 9 bases, and 13 bases lay between the germline ends. Germline CDR1 reads SGHAT; CDR2 reads FQNNGV. The CDR3 extends over 13 amino acids. The DNA for the CDR3 is TGTGCCAGCAGCTCAAACAGGGATAGGCCCCAGCATTTT. This translates into CASSSNRDRPQHF.

V usage is TRBV6-5 and J usage is TRBJ2-2; 8 bases fit TRBD1. The germline gives CDR1 MNHEY, CDR2 SVGAGI. Germline trimming cut 8 bases from V and 6 bases from J; bases unmatched to any gene: 5. The CDR3 is 13 amino acids. CDR3 protein: CASGQGVAGELFF. The CDR3 bases are TGTGCCAGCGGACAGGGTGTAGCCGGGGAGCTGTTTTTT.

Comments on this clone: One end of the junction is discordant with germline, which a read error may explain. CDR3 DNA: TGTGCCAGCAGCTTGGGCGGCTCCAATAATTCACCCCTCCACTTT. Its translation: CASSLGGSNNSPLHF. The chain carries TRBV5-4 and TRBJ1-6; D is ambiguous. This CDR3 is 15 amino acids long. Germline CDR1 SGHNT, CDR2 YYREEE (reference sequence).

V is TRBV27 and J is TRBJ2-1; 7 bases align to TRBD2. The CDR3 is 15 residues long. Germline assignment: CDR1 MNHEY and CDR2 SMNVEV (reference sequence). V shed 5 bases and J 9 bases; nucleotides not matched to a gene: 13. CDR3 bases: TGTGCCAGCAGTCCGTCGGGGAGGGTTCAGGGTGAGCAGTTCTTC. It codes for CASSPSGRVQGEQFF.

The V gene is TRBV7-9, the J gene TRBJ2-2, with TRBD2 identical over 12 bases. The V segment lost 5 bases and the J segment 1 base; nucleotides outside the gene matches: 5. Germline assignment: CDR1 SEHNR and CDR2 FQNEAQ (reference sequence). This CDR3 spans 17 amino acids. CDR3 nucleotides: TGTGCCAGCAGCCCTCCGACTAGCGGGAGGAACACCGGGGAGCTGTTTTTT. It is translated as CASSPPTSGRNTGELFF.

The J gene is TRBJ2-7, the V gene TRBV4-2; no clear D. Germline-derived CDR1 and CDR2 are LGHNA and YNFKEQ. V was shortened by 0 bases and J by 3 bases, with 3 bases between the two germline ends. The CDR3 has 12 residues. The chain's CDR3 is CASSQDYYEQYF. CDR3 nucleotide sequence: TGTGCCAGCAGCCAAGATTACTACGAGCAGTACTTC.

Here the CDR3 reads CASMRAGSYEQYF. CDR3 coding DNA: TGCGCCAGCATGCGAGCGGGATCCTACGAGCAGTACTTC. V and J are TRBV5-1 and TRBJ2-7, with 7 bases fitting TRBD2. Germline-derived CDR1 and CDR2 are SGHRS and YFSETQ. The CDR3 runs 13 residues. V lost 6 bases, J lost 1 base, and 4 bases stayed unmatched.

This chain connects TRBV18 to TRBJ1-5; D possibly corresponds to TRBD1 (5 bases). This CDR3 has 12 residues. The germline gives CDR1 KGHSH, CDR2 LQKENI. V was clipped by 4 bases and J by 4 bases, with 5 bases between them. This chain's CDR3 is CASSQGNQPQHF. CDR3 nucleotides: TGTGCCAGCTCACAGGGGAATCAGCCCCAGCATTTT. The full variable domain, its missing parts supplied by reference TRBV18 and TRBJ1-5, is NAGVMQNPRHLVRRRGQEARLRCSPMKGHSHVYWYRQLPEEGLKFMVYLQKENIIDESGMPKERFSAEFPKEGPSILRIQQVVRGDSAAYFCASSQGNQPQHFGDGTRLSIL.